This passage covers 26 T cell receptor beta chains from one sample sequenced in a study of T cells expressing NK-cell markers. For each CDR3 protein, TCRdb gives one entry from its re-call of the 5' RACE reads, without DNA. The sample data list 500,000 to 600,000 distinct CDR3 sequences. The sequenced sample consisted of blood T cells: a sorted CD56 or NKG2C T cell subset, CD4+ or CD8+ T cells, or bulk PBMC T cells (not recorded which). These receptors were collected from a young man in good health.

The chain joins TRBV7-2 to TRBJ2-5; TCRdb names TRBD2, which stays unverified in the absence of DNA. The CDR3 has 13 amino acids. Germline lookup yields CDR1 SGHTA and CDR2 FQGNSA. The CDR3 spells CASSLESGLATYF.

J is TRBJ2-7 and V is TRBV15; TCRdb reports TRBD1, a call that lacks DNA to check it against. This CDR3 region has 14 residues. The germline CDR1 and CDR2 sequences are LNHNV and YYDKDF (reference sequence). CDR3 amino acids: CATSRLGTLHEQYF.

The V gene is TRBV9, the J gene TRBJ1-1; TCRdb indicates TRBD1, and absent DNA this call remains unverified. The CDR3 totals 16 residues. The germline gives CDR1 SGDLS, CDR2 YYNGEE. Here the CDR3 reads CASSVGMGQGNTEAFF.

The V gene is TRBV5-1, the J gene TRBJ2-7; lacking DNA, the TRBD1 call made by TCRdb goes unchecked. Germline V lookup: CDR1 SGHRS, CDR2 YFSETQ. The CDR3 is 15 amino acids. The CDR3 spells CASSLGPGMTYEQYF.

The gene calls are TRBV5-1 and TRBJ2-1; TCRdb lists TRBD1, though no DNA is available to test this call. The V gene's germline CDR1 is SGHRS and CDR2 YFSETQ. This CDR3 has 15 residues. CDR3 sequence: CASRLQGAQYNEQFF.

The chain carries TRBV12-3 or TRBV12-4 and TRBJ2-5; TCRdb outputs TRBD1, but without DNA this stays unchecked. This CDR3 has 14 amino acids. CDR3 sequence reads: CASRPDRVGETQYF.

The rearrangement links TRBV28 to TRBJ2-2. Germline V gene sequence: CDR1 MDHEN, CDR2 SYDVKM. This CDR3 has 15 residues. The CDR3 region is CASSPRLGNTGELFF.

The rearrangement links TRBV29-1 to TRBJ1-1. CDR3 size: 14 residues. Germline V gene lookup returns CDR1 SQVTM and CDR2 ANQGSEA. The CDR3 loop reads CSAALSGLDTEAFF. Together with reference TRBV29-1 and TRBJ1-1, the CDR3 gives the full variable domain: SAVISQKPSRDICQRGTSLTIQCQVDSQVTMMFWYRQQPGQSLTLIATANQGSEATYESGFVIDKFPISRPNLTFSTLTVSNMSPEDSSIYLCSAALSGLDTEAFFGQGTRLTVV.

The chain carries TRBV12-3 or TRBV12-4 and TRBJ2-1; TCRdb calls TRBD1, which cannot be checked without DNA. CDR3 length equals 16 residues. The CDR3 loop is CASSRADRASYNEQFF.

This rearrangement joins TRBV15 to TRBJ2-1; TCRdb's assignment of TRBD1 cannot be checked, as there is no DNA. CDR1 LNHNV and CDR2 YYDKDF come from the germline V gene (reference sequence). The CDR3 extends over 12 amino acids. The CDR3 sequence: CATSKGDNEQFF.

This rearrangement joins TRBV27 to TRBJ1-1; the TCRdb call, TRBD1, lacks DNA for checking. CDR1 is MNHEY and CDR2 is SMNVEV in the germline V gene (reference sequence). The CDR3 is made up of 13 amino acids. CDR3 in amino acids: CAASPGILREAFF.

V is TRBV5-1 and J is TRBJ2-3; TCRdb returns TRBD2, unconfirmable since there is no DNA. Germline lookup yields CDR1 SGHRS and CDR2 YFSETQ. This CDR3 spans 13 amino acids. The CDR3 spells CATSSGDTDTQYF.

This chain uses TRBV9 with TRBJ2-1; the TRBD2 assignment by TCRdb is unverifiable without DNA. The CDR3 runs to 13 residues. The germline V gene encodes CDR1 SGDLS and CDR2 YYNGEE. CDR3 protein: CASQASGRGEQFF. The entire variable domain, with the rest obtained from reference TRBV9 and TRBJ2-1, is as follows: DSGVTQTPKHLITATGQRVTLRCSPRSGDLSVYWYQQSLDQGLQFLIQYYNGEERAKGNILERFSAQQFPDLHSELNLSSLELGDSALYFCASQASGRGEQFFGPGTRLTVL.

V gene TRBV5-1 combines with J gene TRBJ2-3; with no DNA, the TCRdb D assignment of TRBD1 cannot be verified. The CDR3 length is 15 residues. Germline CDR1 is SGHRS and CDR2 is YFSETQ. The CDR3 region is CASSHGQERTDTQYF.

The chain employs TRBV10-3 and TRBJ2-2; absent DNA, TCRdb's TRBD1 call cannot be checked. This CDR3 region has 16 residues. Germline V gene data show CDR1 as ENHRY and CDR2 as SYGVKD. CDR3 sequence: CAITRGVGSNTGELFF.

The chain joins TRBV5-4 to TRBJ2-1; absent DNA, TCRdb's TRBD1 call cannot be checked. The germline CDR1 and CDR2 sequences are SGHNT and YYREEE (reference sequence). This CDR3 has 16 amino acids. The CDR3 region is CASSSKDGGHRDEQFF.

This chain uses TRBV4-3 with TRBJ2-7; no DNA is available, so the TRBD1 call from TCRdb remains unchecked. CDR3 length: 14 amino acids. Germline CDR1 is LGHNA and CDR2 is YSLEER. The CDR3 reads CASSVGQGRYEQYF.

V usage is TRBV7-6 and J usage is TRBJ2-3; the TCRdb D gene call, TRBD1, has no DNA to confirm it. The germline V gene has CDR1 SGHVS and CDR2 FNYEAQ. The CDR3 sequence is 14 residues long. This chain's CDR3 is CASSSATGWDTQYF.

The rearrangement joins TRBV6-1 to TRBJ1-3; lacking DNA, the TRBD1 call made by TCRdb goes unchecked. The CDR3 runs 15 residues. Germline values: CDR1 MNHNS, CDR2 SASEGT. This CDR3 is CASSIGQGVGNTIYF.

The rearrangement links TRBV6-2 or TRBV6-3 to TRBJ2-7; TCRdb's D call of TRBD1 is untestable without DNA. The CDR3 has 16 amino acids. The germline gives CDR1 MNHEY, CDR2 SVGEGT. CDR3 residues: CASREPPRDREYEQYF.

The genes are TRBV11-1 and TRBJ2-3. This CDR3 contains 19 residues. The germline V gene has CDR1 SGHAT and CDR2 FQDESV (reference sequence). This chain's CDR3 is CASSLSFRMMEPHTDTQYF.

This rearrangement joins TRBV28 to TRBJ1-4; TCRdb designates TRBD1, a call that cannot be tested without DNA. The CDR3 is made up of 15 amino acids. Looked up from germline, CDR1 is MDHEN and CDR2 is SYDVKM. The chain's CDR3 is CASSLWGQSNEKLFF.

The CDR3 reads CASSPSVGRAFF. The chain couples TRBV7-2 to TRBJ1-1. The CDR3 consists of 12 residues. Germline CDR1 SGHTA, CDR2 FQGNSA. The whole variable domain, remainder taken from reference TRBV7-2 and TRBJ1-1, is GAGVSQSPSNKVTEKGKDVELRCDPISGHTALYWYRQSLGQGLEFLIYFQGNSAPDKSGLPSDRFSAERTGGSVSTLTIQRTQQEDSAVYLCASSPSVGRAFFGQGTRLTVV.

The rearrangement uses TRBV25-1 and TRBJ2-1; TCRdb designates TRBD1, a call that cannot be tested without DNA. CDR3 length equals 14 residues. CDR1 and CDR2 (germline): MGHDK, SYGVNS. The CDR3 protein is CASSGGDRYNEQFF.

V gene TRBV6-5 combines with J gene TRBJ2-1; TCRdb gives TRBD1 as the D gene, but with no DNA this cannot be confirmed. Germline V gives CDR1 MNHEY, CDR2 SVGAGI. The CDR3 contains 17 residues. CDR3 residues: CASSYSGEQGFVDEQFF.

The rearrangement joins TRBV7-2 to TRBJ2-1; no DNA is available, so the TRBD2 call from TCRdb remains unchecked. The germline CDR1 and CDR2 sequences are SGHTA and FQGNSA. The CDR3 sequence is 17 residues long. The CDR3 reads CASSLPLAGALGNEQFF.